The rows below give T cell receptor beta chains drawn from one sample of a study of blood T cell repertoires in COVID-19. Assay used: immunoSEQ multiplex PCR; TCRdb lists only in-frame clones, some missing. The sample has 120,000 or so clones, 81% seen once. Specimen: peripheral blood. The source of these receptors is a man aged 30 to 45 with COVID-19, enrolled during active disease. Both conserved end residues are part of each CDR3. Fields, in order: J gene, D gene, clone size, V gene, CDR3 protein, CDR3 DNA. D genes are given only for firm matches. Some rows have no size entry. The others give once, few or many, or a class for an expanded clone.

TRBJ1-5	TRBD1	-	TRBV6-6	CASRPGTGSNQPQHF	TGTGCCAGCAGACCCGGGACAGGAAGCAATCAGCCCCAGCATTTT
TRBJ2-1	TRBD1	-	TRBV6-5	CASSYPVGQGGRQFF	TGTGCCAGCAGTTACCCCGTCGGACAGGGAGGAAGGCAGTTCTTC
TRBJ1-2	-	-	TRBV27	CASSLLLGRANYGYTF	TGTGCCAGCAGCCTCCTCTTAGGCAGGGCTAACTATGGCTACACCTTC
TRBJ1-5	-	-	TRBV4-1	CASSQDHGVVGPQHF	TGCGCCAGCAGCCAAGATCACGGGGTTGTAGGGCCCCAGCATTTT
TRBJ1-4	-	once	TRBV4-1	CASSQVAEKLFF	TGCGCCAGCAGCCAAGTAGCCGAAAAACTGTTTTTT
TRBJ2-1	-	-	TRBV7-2	CASSQGGRRPNEQFF	TGTGCCAGCAGTCAAGGGGGTAGACGCCCCAATGAGCAGTTCTTC
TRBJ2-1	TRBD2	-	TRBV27	CASTLAGRIDEQFF	TGTGCCAGCACCTTAGCGGGGAGGATCGATGAGCAGTTCTTC
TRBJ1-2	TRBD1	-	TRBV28	CASRESGTGGYGYTF	TGTGCCAGCAGGGAATCAGGGACAGGCGGCTATGGCTACACCTTC
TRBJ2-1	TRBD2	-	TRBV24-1	CATSDSGGRSYNEQFF	TGTGCCACCAGTGATTCGGGAGGGAGGAGCTACAATGAGCAGTTCTTC
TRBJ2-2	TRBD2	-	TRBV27	CASSLLAGGGELFF	TGTGCCAGCAGTTTACTAGCGGGAGGCGGGGAGCTGTTTTTT
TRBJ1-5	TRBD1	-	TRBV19	CASSIVGSHRGLDQPQHF	TGTGCCAGTAGTATAGTCGGGTCCCACAGGGGGCTAGATCAGCCCCAGCATTTT
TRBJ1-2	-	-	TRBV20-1	CSASEGQYGYTF	TGCAGTGCTAGTGAAGGACAGTATGGCTACACCTTC
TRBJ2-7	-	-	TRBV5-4	CASSLVPRSYEQYF	TGTGCCAGCAGCTTGGTACCCAGGTCCTACGAGCAGTACTTC
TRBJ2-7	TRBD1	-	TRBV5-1	CASSWPAGQGSLREQYF	TGCGCCAGCAGCTGGCCGGCGGGACAGGGGTCCTTACGTGAGCAGTACTTC
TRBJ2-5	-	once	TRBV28	CASSTYREMRTQYF	TGTGCCAGCAGTACCTACAGGGAGATGAGGACCCAGTACTTC
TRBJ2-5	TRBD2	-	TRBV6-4	CASSDSSGGMETQYF	TGTGCCAGCAGTGACTCTAGCGGGGGGATGGAGACCCAGTACTTC
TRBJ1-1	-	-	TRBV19	CASSSQGMGTEAFF	TGTGCCAGTAGTAGTCAGGGTATGGGCACTGAAGCTTTCTTT
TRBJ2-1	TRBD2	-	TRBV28	CASSLSGSTSYNEQFF	TGTGCCAGCAGTCTCAGCGGGAGTACTTCCTACAATGAGCAGTTCTTC
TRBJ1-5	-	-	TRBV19	CASSMLAGSANQPQHF	TGTGCCAGTAGTATGCTGGCGGGATCTGCAAATCAGCCCCAGCATTTT
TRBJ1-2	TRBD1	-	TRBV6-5	CASKRTGGYYGYTF	TGTGCCAGCAAAAGAACAGGGGGTTACTATGGCTACACCTTC
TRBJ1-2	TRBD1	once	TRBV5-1	CASSQDPLTGTVDTF	TGCGCCAGCAGCCAGGATCCCTTGACAGGGACGGTGGATACCTTC
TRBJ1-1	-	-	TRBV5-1	CASSFSGDTEAFF	TGCGCCAGCAGCTTCTCAGGGGACACTGAAGCTTTCTTT
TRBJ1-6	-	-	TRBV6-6	CASGNRVNSSLHF	TGTGCCAGCGGAAACAGGGTTAATTCATCCCTCCACTTT
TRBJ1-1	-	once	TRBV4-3	CASSLNPGPRGTEAFF	TGCGCCAGCAGCCTAAACCCGGGACCGCGGGGAACTGAAGCTTTCTTT
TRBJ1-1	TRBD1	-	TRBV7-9	CASSLQRGRTEAFF	TGTGCCAGCAGCTTACAGAGGGGGCGAACTGAAGCTTTCTTT
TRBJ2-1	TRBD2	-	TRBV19	CASSQGLAGEDEQFF	TGTGCCAGTAGCCAAGGACTAGCGGGGGAGGATGAGCAGTTCTTC
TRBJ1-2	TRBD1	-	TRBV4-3	CASSHHQDRGNGYTF	TGCGCCAGCAGCCATCATCAGGACAGGGGAAACGGCTACACCTTC
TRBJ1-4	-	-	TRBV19	CASINSPNEKLFF	TGTGCCAGTATCAACAGCCCTAATGAAAAACTGTTTTTT
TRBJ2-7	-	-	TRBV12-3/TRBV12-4	CASSGGDSYEQYF	TGTGCCAGCAGCGGGGGTGACTCCTACGAGCAGTACTTC
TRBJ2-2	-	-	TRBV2	CASSDYGGANTGELFF	TGTGCCAGCAGTGATTACGGCGGGGCGAACACCGGGGAGCTGTTTTTT
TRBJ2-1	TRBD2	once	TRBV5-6	CASSLGVLAGGVGEQFF	TGTGCCAGCAGCTTGGGGGTACTAGCGGGAGGGGTAGGTGAGCAGTTCTTC
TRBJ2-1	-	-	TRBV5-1	CASSFGVLSGYNEQFF	TGCGCCAGCAGCTTCGGGGTCCTCTCGGGCTACAATGAGCAGTTCTTC
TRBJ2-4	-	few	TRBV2	CASSEEPGLLLAKNIQYF	TGTGCCAGCAGTGAAGAACCGGGACTCCTTCTAGCCAAAAACATTCAGTACTTC
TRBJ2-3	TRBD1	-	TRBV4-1	CASSFRGTGGFLTDTQYF	TGCGCCAGCAGCTTCCGAGGGACAGGAGGGTTTTTGACAGATACGCAGTATTTT
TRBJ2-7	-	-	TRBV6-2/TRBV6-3	CASSKLVYEQYF	TGTGCCAGCAGCAAACTAGTCTACGAGCAGTACTTC
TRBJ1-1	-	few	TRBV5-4	CASSLGRNVEAFF	TGTGCCAGCAGCTTGGGCAGGAACGTTGAAGCTTTCTTT
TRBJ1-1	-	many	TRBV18	CASSPGQPTTNTEAFF	TGTGCCAGCTCACCTGGACAGCCGACTACGAACACTGAAGCTTTCTTT
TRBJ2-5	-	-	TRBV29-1	CSVEGLRLETQYF	TGCAGCGTTGAGGGACTGAGGCTGGAGACCCAGTACTTC
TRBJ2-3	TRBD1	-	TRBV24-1	CATSAHGQGFSTDTQYF	TGTGCCACCAGTGCCCACGGACAGGGGTTTAGCACAGATACGCAGTATTTT
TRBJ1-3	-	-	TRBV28	CASSPRGALNTIYF	TGTGCCAGCAGTCCCCGGGGGGCCCTGAACACCATATATTTT